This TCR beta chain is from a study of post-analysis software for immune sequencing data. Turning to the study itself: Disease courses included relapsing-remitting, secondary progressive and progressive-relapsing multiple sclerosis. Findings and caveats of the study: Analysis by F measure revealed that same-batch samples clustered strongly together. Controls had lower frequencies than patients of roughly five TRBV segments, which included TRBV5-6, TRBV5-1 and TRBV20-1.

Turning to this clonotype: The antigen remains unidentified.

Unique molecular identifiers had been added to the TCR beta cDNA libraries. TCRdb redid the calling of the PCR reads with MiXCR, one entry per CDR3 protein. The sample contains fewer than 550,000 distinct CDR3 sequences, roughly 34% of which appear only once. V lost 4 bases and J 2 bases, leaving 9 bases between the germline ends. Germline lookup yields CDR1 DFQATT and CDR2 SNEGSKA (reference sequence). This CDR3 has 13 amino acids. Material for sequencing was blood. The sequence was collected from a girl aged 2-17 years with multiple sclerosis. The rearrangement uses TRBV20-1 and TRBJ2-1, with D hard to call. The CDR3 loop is CSAILLAYNEQFF. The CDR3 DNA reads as TGCAGTGCTATTCTACTGGCCTACAATGAGCAGTTCTTC.